This TCR beta chain came from a study of cytomegalovirus exposure and HLA in healthy donors. This CDR3 is 13 amino acids long. CDR1 is SGHDT, CDR2 YYEEEE, per germline. Trimming pared 4 bases from V and 7 bases from J, leaving 12 bases between. Researchers ran the PCR with 60 Vbeta and 13 Jbeta primers. Sequencing was performed with immunoSEQ multiplex PCR; in TCRdb, only in-frame clones are kept and a portion is missing. The sample totals about 170,000 clones. Sample: PBMCs. This chain connects TRBV5-6 to TRBJ1-5, with D tentatively TRBD1 (5 bases). This clonotype was obtained from a woman aged 60-75 years in good health and CMV-seronegative. The chain's CDR3 is CASSASGDQPQHF. Here the CDR3 DNA reads TGTGCCAGCAGCGCTAGCGGGGACCAGCCCCAGCATTTT.